The T cell receptor beta chain under discussion was sequenced for a study of cytomegalovirus exposure and HLA in healthy donors. Overall study results and limits: A previous analysis found most TCR beta V segments productive roughly 87% or roughly 30% of the time. It was reported in a later analysis that an Asian-associated ancestry cluster showed fewer N-insertions than the approximately 670-donor mean. The HLA-A and HLA-B alleles of most subjects were reportedly predicted accurately from TCR beta sequences. Per a later analysis, 18,000 or so TCR beta sequences showed association with HLA alleles at 0.05 false discovery rate.

Note on this clone: The antigen remains unidentified.

Germline V gene sequence: CDR1 MDHEN, CDR2 SYDVKM. Unmatched junction bases numbered 11, after V lost 5 bases and J lost 8 bases. The CDR3 has 15 amino acids. With 60 Vbeta and 13 Jbeta primers, the PCR was carried out. TCRdb keeps only in-frame clones here, not all; method: immunoSEQ multiplex PCR. The sample contains 110,000 to 150,000 clones, 65% to 85% of which appear only once. The TCR was taken from a male donor in good health and CMV-seronegative. Sequencing was done on a sample of PBMCs. The V call is TRBV28, the J call TRBJ2-1; TRBD1 matches at 8 bases. Written as DNA, the CDR3 is TGTGCCAGCAGTATTCCCGGGACAGGTGACGATGAGCAGTTCTTC. Residues: CASSIPGTGDDEQFF.